Sequencing of this T cell receptor beta chain was carried out in a study of CD8 T cells in Susac syndrome. Sequencing of TCR beta was performed on blood CD8+ T cells and on blood CD4+ T cells. TEMRA cells were FACS-enriched, while CD8+ and CD4+ T cells were negatively isolated. Random hexamers were used to reverse transcribe an amount of about 0.45 to 1 ug RNA. The method of amplification for TCR beta CDR3 was immunoSEQ multiplex PCR, covering 54 Vbeta and 13 Jbeta. A single record per CDR3 protein comes from TCRdb applying MiXCR to the immunoSEQ multiplex PCR reads. This sample yields 200,000 to 250,000 distinct CDR3 sequences, of which 95% are seen a single time; 0.085% to 0.095% belongs to the top ten. The CDR3 is made up of 12 amino acids. CDR1 and CDR2 from the germline V gene are DFQATT and SNEGSKA (reference sequence).

V and J are TRBV20-1 and TRBJ2-7, with D perhaps being TRBD1 or TRBD2 (5 bases each). The receptor was derived from a human donor with multiple sclerosis. The sequenced sample was CD4+ T cells from PBMCs. CDR3 loop: CSISGTVYEQYF. The CDR3 region has the DNA TGCAGCATATCCGGGACGGTCTACGAGCAGTACTTC.